This T cell receptor beta chain was observed in a study of blood T cell repertoires in COVID-19. Germline CDR1 and CDR2: PRHDT and FYEKMQ (reference sequence). This CDR3 is built from 18 residues. V dropped 5 bases and J dropped 12; count of bases not matched to a gene: 20. Original analysis: Using reference gene primer amplification, nucleated cell counts were estimated. This table comes from immunoSEQ multiplex PCR, and its TCRdb copy is limited to in-frame clones, with some not included. For V, J and clone size, that table is used; D and trimming come from the DNA. The sample includes roughly 200,000 clones, 80% to 90% of them seen just once. In Seattle, patients joined the study during active infection and were tracked longitudinally.

The TCR sequence derives from a woman of 80 years or more with COVID-19, enrolled during active disease. The specimen was peripheral blood. This rearrangement joins TRBV13 to TRBJ2-1; 12 bases match TRBD1. CDR3 DNA: TGTGCCAGCAGCCCCACCCCCGTCACCGGGACAGGGGGCGCCGGGCAGTTCTTC. Amino acids: CASSPTPVTGTGGAGQFF.